What follows describes a single T cell receptor beta chain. This sample was taken from a study of Ad26.COV2.S vaccination and SARS-CoV-2 variants. Noted treatment: 19 received Ad26.COV2.S at low or high dose, single or two shots; several received placebo; per-sample allocation not given. After the first vaccine or placebo injection, samples were drawn on day 63. The shot given was an Ad26 vector that makes Wuhan-strain SARS-CoV-2 spike. TCRdb's table, derived via immunoSEQ multiplex PCR, lists solely in-frame clones and lacks some. This table holds roughly 300,000 clones, 88% found once. Material: peripheral blood, obtained in a trial of Ad26.COV2.S vaccine versus placebo. The source is a person between 18 and 60 years old who received the Ad26.COV2.S COVID-19 vaccine or a placebo.

CDR3 loop: CASSVPGPYNEQFF. As DNA, the CDR3 is TGTGCCAGCAGCGTACCTGGACCCTACAATGAGCAGTTCTTC. This sequence joins TRBV9 and TRBJ2-1; unclear D gene. Trimming left V 1 base short and J 2 bases short, with 7 bases between. Germline V gives CDR1 SGDLS, CDR2 YYNGEE. The CDR3 is 14 amino acids.